The subject of this entry is one T cell receptor beta chain. Antigen unknown. This sample was included in a study of T cell repertoires in cytomegalovirus infection. Study background: Peptides in the study included HLA-C-restricted and HLA-B-restricted CMV epitopes.

Overall study findings and caveats: The ex vivo response was dominated by HLA-C-restricted CMV-specific TCR beta clonotypes.

CDR1 and CDR2 from the germline V gene are ENHRY and SYGVKD. The CDR3 extends over 15 amino acids. Deletions cut 4 bases from V and 2 bases from J, with 12 bases between. TCRdb re-derived calls from the reads in MiXCR, one entry per CDR3 protein. The data contain 450,000 to 550,000 distinct CDR3 sequences, approximately 42% of them singletons. This material consisted of cultured PBMCs, taken from culture after CMV antigen stimulation. The receptor's source is a human donor in good health (CMV status not recorded). Some clones in this sample may be carry-over from other donors' samples. The rearrangement uses TRBV10-3 and TRBJ1-5, with D uncertain. The CDR3 here is CAISGAGLGNQPQHF. CDR3 nucleotide sequence: TGTGCCATCAGTGGGGCCGGGTTGGGCAATCAGCCCCAGCATTTT.